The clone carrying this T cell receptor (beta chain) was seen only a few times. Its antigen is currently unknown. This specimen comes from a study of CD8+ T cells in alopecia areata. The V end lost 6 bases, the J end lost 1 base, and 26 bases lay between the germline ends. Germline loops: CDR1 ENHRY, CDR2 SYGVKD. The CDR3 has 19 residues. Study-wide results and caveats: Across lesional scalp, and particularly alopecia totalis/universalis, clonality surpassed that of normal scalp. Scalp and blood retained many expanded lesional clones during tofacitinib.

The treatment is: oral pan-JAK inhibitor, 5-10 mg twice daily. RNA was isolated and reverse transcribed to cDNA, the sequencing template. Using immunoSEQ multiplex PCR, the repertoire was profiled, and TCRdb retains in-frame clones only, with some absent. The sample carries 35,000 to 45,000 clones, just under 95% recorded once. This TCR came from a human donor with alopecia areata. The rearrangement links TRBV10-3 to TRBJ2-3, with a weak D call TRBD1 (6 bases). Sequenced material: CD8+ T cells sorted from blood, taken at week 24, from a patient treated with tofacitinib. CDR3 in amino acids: CAISAAGDTEISGTDTQYF. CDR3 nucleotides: TGTGCCATCAGCGCCGCCGGGGACACAGAAATATCGGGCACAGATACGCAGTATTTT.